Below are 32 T cell receptor beta chains sequenced from a single sample in a study of technical replicates of blood from a few donors listed by TCRdb under 2017. Libraries were built with the immunoSEQ multiplex PCR assay. Held by TCRdb, this immuneACCESS table contains in-frame sequences only and omits some clones. Under half of the omission traces to an unresolved V gene where checked; the cause of the rest is unknown. This sample has tens of thousands of clones in its table, and 91% of those were observed once. Of the sample, under 0.5% is held by the ten largest clones. Sequencing used T cells isolated from PBMCs. These receptors were collected from a human donor in good health.

The count of this clone is one. The chain is built from TRBV28 and TRBJ1-1; 9 nucleotides match TRBD1. Trimming took 6 bases from V and 11 from J; bases not matched to a gene: 16. Germline V gene lookup returns CDR1 MDHEN and CDR2 SYDVKM. The CDR3 has 15 residues. CDR3 protein: CASSGPTGQGNMAFF. The DNA of the CDR3 is TGTGCCAGCAGCGGACCAACGGGACAGGGTAATATGGCTTTCTTT.

The V gene is TRBV2, the J gene TRBJ1-1; 10 bases are shared with TRBD1. The CDR3 consists of 15 residues. Germline V gene sequence: CDR1 SNHLY, CDR2 FYNNEI. V shed 6 bases and J 7 bases; nucleotides not matched to a gene: 11. CDR3 sequence reads: CASRIPGTGDIEAFF. The DNA of the CDR3 is TGTGCCAGCAGGATACCCGGGACAGGGGATATTGAAGCTTTCTTT.

The chain recombines TRBV15 with TRBJ2-7; 8 nucleotides agree with TRBD2. Germline CDR1 and CDR2: LNHNV and YYDKDF (reference sequence). The J segment lost 4 bases and the V segment lost 4 bases, leaving 6 bases of the junction unmatched. The CDR3 covers 14 residues. CDR3 coding DNA: TGTGCCACCAGCATCGAGCGGGGGCCTTACGAGCAGTACTTC. Translation: CATSIERGPYEQYF. Full variable domain (rest looked up from reference TRBV15 and TRBJ2-7): DAMVIQNPRYQVTQFGKPVTLSCSQTLNHNVMYWYQQKSSQAPKLLFHYYDKDFNNEADTPDNFQSRRPNTSFCFLDIRSPGLGDTAMYLCATSIERGPYEQYFGPGTRLTVT.

The chain recombines TRBV5-1 with TRBJ2-7; TRBD2 might be the D (5 bases). V dropped 0 bases and J dropped 5 bases, with 12 bases sitting between them. This CDR3 spans 14 amino acids. CDR1 and CDR2 from the germline V gene are SGHRS and YFSETQ. The CDR3 loop is CASSLEGEGNEQYF. CDR3 coding DNA: TGCGCCAGCAGCTTGGAGGGAGAAGGCAACGAGCAGTACTTC.

The chain combines TRBV5-6 with TRBJ1-5; TRBD1 matches 9 bases. This CDR3 is 14 amino acids long. The V segment lost 3 bases and the J segment 7 bases; nucleotides outside the gene matches: 5. Germline V gives CDR1 SGHDT, CDR2 YYEEEE. CDR3 amino acids: CASSSTGGQQPQHF. CDR3 DNA: TGTGCCAGCAGCTCAACAGGGGGCCAACAGCCCCAGCATTTT.

The V and J genes are TRBV6-5 and TRBJ1-1; D is possibly TRBD1 (5 bases). The germline V gene encodes CDR1 MNHEY and CDR2 SVGAGI. This CDR3 comprises 13 residues. V dropped 5 bases and J dropped 2 bases, with 9 bases sitting between them. The CDR3 bases are TGTGCCAGCAGTGTTGACAGAAACACTGAAGCTTTCTTT. Its protein product is CASSVDRNTEAFF.

The rearrangement links TRBV10-1 to TRBJ2-3; 7 nucleotides agree with TRBD2. Losses at the gene ends were 4 bases for V and 0 bases for J; bases not matched to a gene: 4. This CDR3 region has 15 residues. CDR1 and CDR2 from the germline V gene are WNHNN and SYGVQD (reference sequence). The CDR3 DNA follows: TGCGCCAGCAGTGCCGGACTAGGCAGCACAGATACGCAGTATTTT. It encodes CASSAGLGSTDTQYF.

This chain uses TRBV11-2 with TRBJ2-2, with TRBD1 matching 9 bases. V lost 3 bases and J lost 10; bases outside the gene matches: 12. Germline V gives CDR1 SGHAT, CDR2 FQNNGV. The CDR3 loop spans 16 amino acids. The CDR3, as DNA: TGTGCCAGCAGCTTGGGGCGGGGACAGGGTAGGAAGGAGCTGTTTTTT. Protein: CASSLGRGQGRKELFF.

V gene TRBV29-1 combines with J gene TRBJ1-1, with D tentatively TRBD1 (6 bases). The CDR3 spans 14 residues. V lost 4 bases, J lost 2 bases, and 14 bases lay in between. From germline, CDR1 is SQVTM and CDR2 ANQGSEA. CDR3 DNA: TGCAGCGTTGGGAGGGGGGGGGTCAACACTGAAGCTTTCTTT. It codes for CSVGRGGVNTEAFF.

The rearrangement joins TRBV4-1 to TRBJ1-2; 8 bases fit TRBD1. This CDR3 comprises 14 residues. The V gene end was trimmed by 2 bases and the J gene end by 6 bases; junction bases not matched to a gene: 5. Germline CDR1 is MGHRA and CDR2 is YSYEKL. CDR3 coding DNA: TGCGCCAGCAGCCAATTGACAGGGGATCATGGCTACACCTTC. Encoded protein: CASSQLTGDHGYTF.

This clone occurred once. The V gene is TRBV7-9, the J gene TRBJ1-2; TRBD1 matches 9 bases. The CDR3 has 15 amino acids. Germline values: CDR1 SEHNR, CDR2 FQNEAQ (reference sequence). V shed 1 base, J shed 10 bases, and the junction held 10 bases outside the gene matches. DNA for the CDR3: TGTGCCAGCAGCTTAGGTTTTGGGACAGGGATGGTCTACACCTTC. The encoded protein is CASSLGFGTGMVYTF.

V gene TRBV7-2 combines with J gene TRBJ2-6, with D unclear. The V gene lost 1 base and the J gene lost 0 bases, with 10 bases spanning the gap. Germline V gene sequence: CDR1 SGHTA, CDR2 FQGNSA. CDR3 length equals 17 residues. Here the CDR3 reads CASSLGSASSGANVLTF. The CDR3 region has the DNA TGTGCCAGCAGCTTAGGCAGTGCCTCCTCTGGGGCCAACGTCCTGACTTTC.

This rearrangement joins TRBV9 to TRBJ2-7; 8 bases agree with TRBD2. The J segment lost 3 bases and the V segment lost 0 bases, leaving 2 bases of the junction unmatched. The CDR3 is made up of 14 amino acids. Germline CDR1 and CDR2: SGDLS and YYNGEE. The DNA for the CDR3 is TGTGCCAGCAGCGTAGACACTAGCGGCTACGAGCAGTACTTC. This gives the protein CASSVDTSGYEQYF.

J is TRBJ2-1 and V is TRBV7-9; 11 bases are a match to TRBD2. The CDR3 extends over 18 amino acids. CDR1 is SEHNR, CDR2 FQNEAQ, per germline (reference sequence). The J segment lost 3 bases and the V segment lost 3 bases, leaving 10 bases of the junction unmatched. The DNA of the CDR3 is TGTGCCAGCAGCTTCGACACTAGCGGGAGCCTACACTACAATGAGCAGTTCTTC. This sequence encodes CASSFDTSGSLHYNEQFF. Supplemented by reference TRBV7-9 and TRBJ2-1, the full variable domain reads DTGVSQNPRHKITKRGQNVTFRCDPISEHNRLYWYRQTLGQGPEFLTYFQNEAQLEKSRLLSDRFSAERPKGSFSTLEIQRTEQGDSAMYLCASSFDTSGSLHYNEQFFGPGTRLTVL.

The chain has TRBV9 and TRBJ1-5, with 9 bases lining up with TRBD1. The J segment lost 7 bases and the V segment lost 4 bases, leaving 9 bases of the junction unmatched. The CDR3 runs to 15 residues. CDR1 and CDR2 (germline): SGDLS, YYNGEE. In DNA form, the CDR3 reads TGTGCCAGCAGCCCGGGGGGACAGGGAGTACAGCCCCAGCATTTT. Translated: CASSPGGQGVQPQHF.

The chain recombines TRBV19 with TRBJ1-4, with D hard to call. From germline, CDR1 is LNHDA and CDR2 SQIVND (reference sequence). The CDR3 has 14 residues. Trimming cost V 3 bases and J 0 bases, with 5 bases left between them. The CDR3 region is CASSIYATNEKLFF. CDR3 nucleotide sequence: TGTGCCAGTAGTATCTATGCAACTAATGAAAAACTGTTTTTT.

The chain has TRBV27 and TRBJ1-2; D possibly corresponds to TRBD1 (5 bases). This CDR3 has 17 amino acids. Looked up from germline, CDR1 is MNHEY and CDR2 is SMNVEV (reference sequence). The V end lost 3 bases, the J end lost 4 bases, and 21 bases lay between the germline ends. The CDR3 protein is CASSFYDNGGGSYGYTF. In DNA, the CDR3 is TGTGCCAGCAGTTTCTATGATAACGGGGGGGGGTCCTATGGCTACACCTTC.

The rearrangement joins TRBV5-5 to TRBJ1-2; D not certain. CDR1 is SGHKS, CDR2 YYEKEE, per germline (reference sequence). The V end lost 0 bases, the J end lost 6 bases, and 15 bases lay between the germline ends. This CDR3 has 15 residues. This chain's CDR3 is CASSLALEGINGYTF. The CDR3 DNA sequence: TGTGCCAGCAGCTTGGCCTTGGAGGGCATCAATGGCTACACCTTC.

The rearrangement joins TRBV9 to TRBJ1-5; maybe TRBD1 (5 bases). This CDR3 spans 14 amino acids. Trimming took 2 bases from V and 3 from J, leaving 9 bases between them. The germline CDR1 and CDR2 sequences are SGDLS and YYNGEE. CDR3 loop: CASSVTDSNQPQHF. The CDR3 region has the DNA TGTGCCAGCAGCGTGACAGATTCCAATCAGCCCCAGCATTTT. Based on the CDR3 plus reference TRBV9 and TRBJ1-5, the full variable domain is DSGVTQTPKHLITATGQRVTLRCSPRSGDLSVYWYQQSLDQGLQFLIQYYNGEERAKGNILERFSAQQFPDLHSELNLSSLELGDSALYFCASSVTDSNQPQHFGDGTRLSIL.

The rearrangement uses TRBV6-6 and TRBJ2-5; 8 nucleotides align to TRBD2. The CDR3 contains 13 residues. Looked up from germline, CDR1 is MNHNY and CDR2 is SVGAGI (reference sequence). V dropped 7 bases and J dropped 4; count of bases not matched to a gene: 5. The CDR3: CASNREGRETQYF. The CDR3 region has the DNA TGTGCCAGCAACCGGGAGGGCCGAGAGACCCAGTACTTC.

The CDR3: CASSLRETQYF. DNA of the CDR3: TGTGCCAGCAGCTTGCGGGAGACCCAGTACTTC. The V gene is TRBV11-1, the J gene TRBJ2-5; D not certain. This CDR3 has 11 amino acids. V was cut by 3 bases and J by 5 bases, with 4 bases left in between. In germline, CDR1 is SGHAT, CDR2 FQDESV (reference sequence).

The chain combines TRBV28 with TRBJ1-5; TRBD1 agrees at 7 bases. The germline V gene has CDR1 MDHEN and CDR2 SYDVKM. This CDR3 spans 16 amino acids. The ends lost 9 bases at V and 0 bases at J; junction bases unmatched: 11. The DNA of the CDR3 is TGTGCCAGTGGGACGGAAACAGGGGCTAGCAATCAGCCCCAGCATTTT. Encoded protein: CASGTETGASNQPQHF.

This chain connects TRBV11-2 to TRBJ2-7, with 9 nucleotides matching TRBD1. The CDR3 length is 16 residues. Germline assignment: CDR1 SGHAT and CDR2 FQNNGV. With V trimmed by 5 bases and J by 6 bases, 14 bases remained unmatched. This CDR3 is CASSHQIRDRVGEQYF. The CDR3 coding sequence is TGTGCCAGCAGCCATCAAATCCGGGACAGGGTAGGCGAGCAGTACTTC.

The chain is built from TRBV19 and TRBJ1-5; D unclear. Trimming took off 1 base at V and 2 bases at J, with 12 bases between the two ends. In germline, CDR1 is LNHDA, CDR2 SQIVND (reference sequence). This CDR3 region has 16 residues. Here the CDR3 DNA reads TGTGCCAGTAGTATAGGCGGACTCGCGGGCAATCAGCCCCAGCATTTT. Protein: CASSIGGLAGNQPQHF. The variable domain in full, completed from reference TRBV19 and TRBJ1-5, reads DGGITQSPKYLFRKEGQNVTLSCEQNLNHDAMYWYRQDPGQGLRLIYYSQIVNDFQKGDIAEGYSVSREKKESFPLTVTSAQKNPTAFYLCASSIGGLAGNQPQHFGDGTRLSIL.

This clone was found once. This sequence joins TRBV14 and TRBJ1-1; 8 bases fit TRBD1. Germline CDR1 reads SGHDN; CDR2 reads FVKESK. V lost 4 bases, J lost 5 bases, and 0 bases stayed unmatched. The CDR3 totals 12 residues. The CDR3 loop is CASSRTGTEAFF. CDR3 DNA: TGTGCCAGCAGCCGGACAGGGACTGAAGCTTTCTTT.

The J gene is TRBJ2-7, the V gene TRBV6-5; possibly TRBD1 for D (6 bases). This CDR3 is built from 15 residues. V lost 6 bases and J lost 5, with 20 bases in between. The germline gives CDR1 MNHEY, CDR2 SVGAGI. The CDR3: CASRPSIWNRDEQYF. The CDR3 region has the DNA TGTGCCAGCAGACCTTCCATCTGGAACAGGGACGAGCAGTACTTC.

The genes are TRBV4-3 and TRBJ2-7, with D possibly matching TRBD1 (6 bases). V lost 5 bases and J 4 bases, leaving 15 bases between the germline ends. Germline-derived CDR1 and CDR2 are LGHNA and YSLEER. The CDR3 is made up of 14 amino acids. DNA for the CDR3: TGCGCCAGCAGCACTTTCTCAGGGGCGTACGAGCAGTACTTC. This encodes CASSTFSGAYEQYF.

This rearrangement joins TRBV27 to TRBJ2-7; 10 bases align to TRBD2. This CDR3 has 17 amino acids. Trimming removed 3 bases from V and 3 bases from J; junction bases left unmatched: 11. The germline CDR1 and CDR2 sequences are MNHEY and SMNVEV (reference sequence). The CDR3 spells CASSFNGRTSGDYEQYF. The DNA for the CDR3 is TGTGCCAGCAGTTTTAACGGTCGGACTAGCGGAGACTACGAGCAGTACTTC.

CDR3: CASSYTGGGTEAFF. DNA for the CDR3: TGTGCCAGCAGCTATACAGGGGGGGGCACTGAAGCTTTCTTT. The rearrangement uses TRBV7-8 and TRBJ1-1; 8 nucleotides agree with TRBD1. There are 14 residues in the CDR3. In germline, CDR1 is SGHVS, CDR2 FQNEAQ. V shed 4 bases and J 4 bases; nucleotides not matched to a gene: 5.

In DNA form, the CDR3 reads TGCGCCAGCAGCCCGGGACTAGCGGGAGTAATCTACGAGCAGTACTTC. Translating gives CASSPGLAGVIYEQYF. This chain links TRBV5-1 with TRBJ2-7; TRBD2 agrees at 14 bases. After removal of 4 bases from V and 3 bases from J, the junction contained 6 bases not matched to a gene. Germline V gene lookup returns CDR1 SGHRS and CDR2 YFSETQ. The CDR3 length is 16 residues.

V is TRBV7-2 and J is TRBJ2-2; no reliable D call. The CDR3 spans 15 residues. Looked up from germline, CDR1 is SGHTA and CDR2 is FQGNSA. V was clipped by 3 bases and J by 4 bases, with 12 bases between them. This chain's CDR3 is CASSFSSYGTGELFF. Here the CDR3 DNA reads TGTGCCAGCAGCTTTTCTAGTTATGGCACCGGGGAGCTGTTTTTT.

The gene calls are TRBV9 and TRBJ2-5, with D tentatively TRBD2 (6 bases). This CDR3 has 14 residues. CDR1 and CDR2 from the germline V gene are SGDLS and YYNGEE. Trimming pared 1 base from V and 3 bases from J, leaving 10 bases between. The CDR3 reads CASSVTGLKETQYF. The CDR3 DNA sequence: TGTGCCAGCAGCGTAACGGGACTCAAAGAGACCCAGTACTTC.